What follows is one T cell receptor beta chain and its context. Its antigen is as yet unknown. This PCR relied on a set of 60 Vbeta primers and 13 Jbeta primers. TCRdb's copy holds only in-frame clones and misses some; the assay was immunoSEQ multiplex PCR. The sample has 100,000 or so clones; over 80% are singletons. The sample is drawn from a study of cytomegalovirus exposure and HLA in healthy donors. Germline V gene lookup returns CDR1 MNHEY and CDR2 SMNVEV (reference sequence). The CDR3 runs to 15 residues. The V end lost 2 bases, the J end lost 2 bases, and 11 bases lay between the germline ends. Whole-study results and caveats: The authors listed some 160 TCR beta chains as cytomegalovirus-associated. Highly shared variants forming one cluster were likely a sequencing artifact. TCR beta chain V- and J-gene trimming was linked, in a later analysis, to a missense variant in DCLRE1C.

The specimen sequenced was PBMCs. The chain is built from TRBV27 and TRBJ2-3; D is ambiguous. The sequence derives from a man younger than 45 in good health and CMV-seropositive. The CDR3 reads CASSLKNRYTDTQYF. CDR3 DNA sequence: TGTGCCAGCAGTTTAAAGAACCGGTACACAGATACGCAGTATTTT.